The 10 T cell receptor beta chains below were found in one sample sequenced in a study of blood T cell repertoires in COVID-19 (dated by TCRdb to about 2020). Library generation was performed with the immunoSEQ multiplex PCR assay. TCRdb's version of the immuneACCESS table is confined to in-frame rearrangements and falls short of the full clone set. An unresolved V gene accounts for under half of the shortfall where checked; the remainder is of unknown origin. The sample records 180,000 or so clones, about 80% of which are singletons. The ten top clones hold 6% to 8% of the sample. Specimen: peripheral blood. These receptors all stem from a human donor with acute or convalescent COVID-19. The donor label of this sample is uncertain.

V usage is TRBV6-6 and J usage is TRBJ2-7, with TRBD2 matching 14 bases. The J segment lost 4 bases and the V segment lost 7 bases, leaving 6 bases of the junction unmatched. The germline V gene has CDR1 MNHNY and CDR2 SVGAGI (reference sequence). The CDR3 has 15 amino acids. Written as DNA, the CDR3 is TGTGCCAGCACCGGACTAGCGGGAGGTCCATACGAGCAGTACTTC. Translating it yields CASTGLAGGPYEQYF.

The CDR3 region has the DNA TGCGCCAGCAGCATAAGTGTAGGCGGGGAAAAACTGTTTTTT. Protein: CASSISVGGEKLFF. V is TRBV5-1 and J is TRBJ1-4, with D unresolved. CDR3 length: 14 amino acids. Germline CDR1 and CDR2: SGHRS and YFSETQ. V dropped 4 bases and J dropped 8 bases, with 15 bases sitting between them.

The rearrangement links TRBV7-2 to TRBJ2-3; D is possibly TRBD2 (6 bases). V dropped 1 base and J dropped 3 bases, with 14 bases sitting between them. The CDR3 has 16 residues. CDR1 is SGHTA, CDR2 FQGNSA, per germline. CDR3 nucleotides: TGTGCCAGCAGCTTAGTCTCCCCAGCGGGTACAGATACGCAGTATTTT. Protein: CASSLVSPAGTDTQYF.

V is TRBV10-3 and J is TRBJ2-5; tentatively, D is TRBD1 (6 bases). The CDR3 length is 15 residues. The germline V gene encodes CDR1 ENHRY and CDR2 SYGVKD. Trimming stripped 6 bases from V and 1 base from J, with 15 bases between. CDR3 sequence (DNA): TGTGCCATCAGGAGAGGGCAGGGGATCCAAGAGACCCAGTACTTC. It is translated as CAIRRGQGIQETQYF.

Only a few counts were recorded for this clone. The gene calls are TRBV24-1 and TRBJ1-1; D is possibly TRBD1 (6 bases). The CDR3 has 14 amino acids. CDR1 KGHDR and CDR2 SFDVKD come from the germline V gene. V shed 6 bases and J shed 1 base, with 11 bases lying between them. CDR3 sequence (DNA): TGTGCCACCAGTAGAACAGGGCCGAACACTGAAGCTTTCTTT. Translation gives CATSRTGPNTEAFF.

J is TRBJ2-1 and V is TRBV21-1; the D segment call TRBD2 is taken from the table without a DNA check. TRBV21-1 is deemed a pseudogene. The CDR3 length is 14 residues. CDR3 residues: CAINGSGAYNEQFF. CDR3 nucleotide sequence: TGTGCCATTAATGGGAGTGGGGCCTACAATGAGCAGTTCTTC.

Of note for this clone: Different DNA sequences within this sample yield the same CDR3. This chain connects TRBV6-5 to TRBJ1-2; D ambiguous. Per germline, CDR1 MNHEY and CDR2 SVGAGI. Trimming took off 0 bases at V and 0 bases at J, with 8 bases between the two ends. This CDR3 has 15 amino acids. This CDR3 is CASSYSGRANYGYTF. DNA of the CDR3: TGTGCCAGCAGTTACTCTGGGCGAGCTAACTATGGCTACACCTTC.

The chain recombines TRBV11-2 with TRBJ2-3; no clear D gene. The CDR3 has 14 residues. The germline CDR1 and CDR2 sequences are SGHAT and FQNNGV. Trimming left V 1 base short and J 0 bases short, with 5 bases between. The CDR3 region has the DNA TGTGCCAGCAGCTTAGGTTATAGCACAGATACGCAGTATTTT. Amino acid sequence: CASSLGYSTDTQYF.

The chain recombines TRBV27 with TRBJ1-2; perhaps TRBD1 as D (5 bases). This CDR3 comprises 14 residues. Trimming removed 4 bases at V and 1 base at J, with 10 bases between. CDR1 is MNHEY, CDR2 SMNVEV, per germline (reference sequence). The CDR3 region is CASSSPGDNYGYTF. The DNA of the CDR3 is TGTGCCAGCAGTTCCCCGGGGGATAACTATGGCTACACCTTC.

V and J are TRBV7-6 and TRBJ2-1; 11 bases line up with TRBD2. CDR3 length: 16 residues. The germline CDR1 and CDR2 sequences are SGHVS and FNYEAQ. Trimming cost V 2 bases and J 5 bases; bases outside gene matches: 5. The CDR3 nucleotides read TGTGCCAGCAGCTTACAACTAGCGGGAGCCCACAATGAGCAGTTCTTC. It yields the protein CASSLQLAGAHNEQFF.